This entry is about one TCR beta chain. TCRdb's copy holds only in-frame clones and misses some; the assay was immunoSEQ multiplex PCR. The data show over 80,000 clones, less than 95% seen once. The record originates from a study of T cell changes during pregnancy in multiple sclerosis. CDR1 MNHEY and CDR2 SVGAGI come from the germline V gene. V gave up 11 bases and J gave up 2 bases; unmatched junction bases: 9. The length of the CDR3 is 14 residues. This rearrangement joins TRBV6-5 to TRBJ2-1, with 7 bases matching TRBD2. The sequencing used peripheral blood, collected in the second trimester of pregnancy. The clonotype originates from a female donor in good health, enrolled as a control in a pregnancy study. As DNA, the CDR3 is TGTGCCGCGGGGAGGGCGGGAGCCTACAATGAGCAGTTCTTC. Amino acids: CAAGRAGAYNEQFF.